These 23 T cell receptor beta chains came from one sample sequenced in a study of shared clonotypes between healthy human individuals. Assay used: immunoSEQ multiplex PCR; TCRdb lists only in-frame clones, some missing. The sample records 400,000 to 550,000 clones, about 80% being singletons. The sequenced sample consisted of PBMCs. Receptors originate from a middle-aged woman in good health. Some clones in this sample may be carry-over from other donors' samples.

The chain recombines TRBV18 with TRBJ2-7; 8 nucleotides match TRBD2. The CDR3 contains 15 residues. The J segment lost 5 bases and the V segment lost 6 bases, leaving 12 bases of the junction unmatched. Germline CDR1 is KGHSH and CDR2 is LQKENI. The DNA for the CDR3 is TGTGCCAGCTCCCCGGGACTAGTCGGGCAGAACGAGCAGTACTTC. This encodes CASSPGLVGQNEQYF.

Of note for this clone: A far larger clone is one nucleotide away, so this likely arose from a read error. Other nucleotide sequences from this sample produce the same CDR3. V gene TRBV6-4 combines with J gene TRBJ2-1; TRBD2 aligns across 8 bases. The CDR3 has 16 residues. In germline, CDR1 is MRHNA, CDR2 SNTAGT. DNA of the CDR3: TGTGCCAGTAGTGACTCCGGCGGGGGGTCCTACAATGAGCAGTTCTTC. Its protein product is CASSDSGGGSYNEQFF.

This clone was counted only a few times. The rearrangement links TRBV12-2 to TRBJ2-1; the table names TRBD2, a call not compared with the DNA. TRBV12-2 is a documented pseudogene. There are 18 residues in the CDR3. DNA for the CDR3: TGTGCAAGTCGCTTAGTCCCTCGGGGAGCGGGATTCCCCAATGAGCAGTTCTTC. As protein: CASRLVPRGAGFPNEQFF.

This clone was counted many times. The chain has TRBV13 and TRBJ1-2; D not certain. Trimming took 4 bases from V and 2 from J, leaving 8 bases between them. The CDR3 loop spans 13 amino acids. The V gene's germline CDR1 is PRHDT and CDR2 FYEKMQ (reference sequence). The CDR3 protein is CASSSSRNYGYTF. The CDR3 DNA reads as TGTGCCAGCAGCTCCTCAAGGAACTATGGCTACACCTTC.

The table lists this clone with a count of one. This chain links TRBV7-9 with TRBJ2-2, with 9 bases matching TRBD1. Germline CDR1 is SEHNR and CDR2 is FQNEAQ (reference sequence). V gave up 5 bases and J gave up 2 bases; unmatched junction bases: 9. This CDR3 comprises 17 residues. The DNA of the CDR3 is TGTGCCAGCAGCAATCCGGGACAGGGCAGAAACACCGGGGAGCTGTTTTTT. Translated: CASSNPGQGRNTGELFF.

The V gene is TRBV7-3, the J gene TRBJ2-1; tentative D call: TRBD2 (6 bases). Per the germline V gene, CDR1 is SGHTA and CDR2 is FQGTGA. Deletions cut 4 bases from V and 0 bases from J, with 7 bases between. This CDR3 has 14 residues. CDR3 bases: TGTGCCAGCAGCTCCGGGAGCTCCTACAATGAGCAGTTCTTC. It codes for CASSSGSSYNEQFF.

The V gene is TRBV7-2, the J gene TRBJ2-2; D gene unclear. The CDR3 loop spans 17 amino acids. V gave up 0 bases and J gave up 4 bases, with 15 bases separating them. The germline gives CDR1 SGHTA, CDR2 FQGNSA. CDR3 nucleotides: TGTGCCAGCAGCTTAGCTCCTCTGCGGTCCTTCACCGGGGAGCTGTTTTTT. It yields the protein CASSLAPLRSFTGELFF. The full variable domain, with the rest looked up from reference TRBV7-2 and TRBJ2-2, is GAGVSQSPSNKVTEKGKDVELRCDPISGHTALYWYRQSLGQGLEFLIYFQGNSAPDKSGLPSDRFSAERTGGSVSTLTIQRTQQEDSAVYLCASSLAPLRSFTGELFFGEGSRLTVL.

The gene calls are TRBV5-1 and TRBJ1-2; no definite D call. This CDR3 contains 13 residues. Germline values: CDR1 SGHRS, CDR2 YFSETQ. V dropped 0 bases and J dropped 1 base, with 4 bases sitting between them. CDR3 protein: CASSLAYNYGYTF. The CDR3 nucleotides are TGCGCCAGCAGCTTGGCCTATAACTATGGCTACACCTTC.

As concerns this clone: Compared with germline, one end of the junction differs, possibly owing to a read error. The V call is TRBV4-3, the J call TRBJ1-5; D remains ambiguous. Germline loops: CDR1 LGHNA, CDR2 YSLEER. The CDR3 contains 13 residues. The chain's CDR3 is CASSQERTAPRHF. The CDR3 DNA is TGCGCCAGCAGCCAAGAGAGAACAGCCCCCCGGCATTTT.

The V gene is TRBV18, the J gene TRBJ2-4, with D perhaps TRBD2 (6 bases). The V gene lost 3 bases and the J gene lost 9 bases, with 18 bases spanning the gap. CDR3 size: 15 residues. The germline V gene encodes CDR1 KGHSH and CDR2 LQKENI. The CDR3 DNA sequence: TGTGCCAGCTCACCGGGGGAGGCCTCTAGGGGCATTCAGTACTTC. Translated: CASSPGEASRGIQYF.

Of note for this clone: A far larger clone lies a single base away; this is likely a read error. The same CDR3 also results from other DNA sequences found in this sample. This chain links TRBV6-5 with TRBJ2-7; D possibly matches TRBD1 or TRBD2 (5 bases each). The germline V gene encodes CDR1 MNHEY and CDR2 SVGAGI. This CDR3 has 16 amino acids. V lost 0 bases to trimming and J lost 5 bases, with 17 bases between them. The CDR3 here is CASSYSPGTGLDEQYF. CDR3 DNA sequence: TGTGCCAGCAGTTACTCTCCCGGGACGGGGCTTGACGAGCAGTACTTC.

The gene calls are TRBV20-1 and TRBJ1-2; D gene ambiguous. The CDR3 totals 11 residues. In germline, CDR1 is DFQATT, CDR2 SNEGSKA (reference sequence). Trimming stripped 6 bases from V and 3 bases from J, with 8 bases between. The CDR3: CSATPYYGYTF. For the CDR3, the DNA is TGCAGTGCCACCCCCTACTATGGCTACACCTTC.

The chain has TRBV18 and TRBJ2-7, with D unresolved. V was cut by 3 bases and J by 1 base, with 10 bases left in between. CDR3 length equals 14 residues. Germline V gene sequence: CDR1 KGHSH, CDR2 LQKENI. CDR3 loop: CASSPPGRSYEQYF. The DNA for the CDR3 is TGTGCCAGCTCACCCCCCGGCCGATCCTACGAGCAGTACTTC.

The V and J genes are TRBV7-3 and TRBJ2-1, with 8 bases lining up with TRBD2. Germline CDR1 is SGHTA and CDR2 is FQGTGA. V gave up 5 bases and J gave up 8 bases; unmatched junction bases: 11. This CDR3 is built from 15 residues. The CDR3 DNA is TGTGCCAGCAGCCAGACCGGGACTAGTGGCGATGAGCAGTTCTTC. Encoded protein: CASSQTGTSGDEQFF.

This clone was recorded only once. The rearrangement links TRBV7-3 to TRBJ2-3; possibly TRBD1 or TRBD2 for D (5 bases each). There are 13 residues in the CDR3. V was pared by 3 bases and J by 4 bases, with 8 bases between. The germline CDR1 and CDR2 sequences are SGHTA and FQGTGA. The CDR3 loop is CASSLGRADTQYF. DNA for the CDR3: TGTGCCAGCAGCTTGGGACGGGCAGATACGCAGTATTTT.

The chain has TRBV7-8 and TRBJ2-1; a weak D match, TRBD2 (5 bases). Per germline, CDR1 SGHVS and CDR2 FQNEAQ. Between the trimmed V and J ends, which lost 1 base and 5 bases, there was a span of 12 bases. The CDR3 runs 15 residues. Here the CDR3 reads CASSLGSRRDNEQFF. The CDR3 DNA reads as TGTGCCAGCAGCTTAGGAAGTAGGCGGGACAATGAGCAGTTCTTC.

This chain joins TRBV5-4 and TRBJ1-2; D is unclear. This CDR3 spans 15 amino acids. Between the trimmed V and J ends, which lost 0 bases and 0 bases, there was a span of 9 bases. CDR1 and CDR2 (germline): SGHNT, YYREEE (reference sequence). CDR3 in DNA: TGTGCCAGCAGCTTGGTCGTGGGAGCTAACTATGGCTACACCTTC. This encodes CASSLVVGANYGYTF.

V is TRBV5-1 and J is TRBJ1-1, with D hard to call. This CDR3 region has 13 residues. Germline lookup yields CDR1 SGHRS and CDR2 YFSETQ. With 6 bases removed from V and 1 base from J, the gap between germline ends came to 10 bases. The CDR3 nucleotides read TGCGCCAGCACAACAAACCAGAACACTGAAGCTTTCTTT. As protein: CASTTNQNTEAFF.

The table lists this clone with a count of one. V and J are TRBV7-3 and TRBJ2-2; D is ambiguous. Germline lookup yields CDR1 SGHTA and CDR2 FQGTGA. The CDR3 has 17 amino acids. V lost 5 bases and J lost 2, with 18 bases in between. The CDR3 is CASSPRLSSANTGELFF. For the CDR3, the DNA is TGTGCCAGCAGCCCCCGACTGTCCTCCGCCAACACCGGGGAGCTGTTTTTT. The full variable domain, in which reference TRBV7-3 and TRBJ2-2 provide the parts outside the CDR3, is GAGVSQTPSNKVTEKGKYVELRCDPISGHTALYWYRQSLGQGPEFLIYFQGTGAADDSGLPNDRFFAVRPEGSVSTLKIQRTERGDSAVYLCASSPRLSSANTGELFFGEGSRLTVL.

The chain joins TRBV28 to TRBJ2-1; D perhaps matches TRBD1 (6 bases). There are 14 residues in the CDR3. CDR1 is MDHEN, CDR2 SYDVKM, per germline. Trimming shortened V by 8 bases and J by 8 bases, and 19 bases separated the two germline ends. The CDR3, as DNA: TGTGCCAGCGGCACCTCAGGGGTGGTCGATGAGCAGTTCTTC. The encoded protein is CASGTSGVVDEQFF.

This clone was counted between two and nine times. This CDR3 is also generated by other DNA sequences in the sample. The rearrangement uses TRBV28 and TRBJ2-2; D is undetermined. Trimming removed 2 bases at V and 3 bases at J, with 7 bases between. Germline V gives CDR1 MDHEN, CDR2 SYDVKM. The CDR3 covers 14 residues. The CDR3 is CASSLEGYTGELFF. The CDR3 bases are TGTGCCAGCAGTTTAGAAGGGTACACCGGGGAGCTGTTTTTT.

The J gene is TRBJ2-7, the V gene TRBV6-1; 9 positions match TRBD2. This CDR3 contains 14 residues. V dropped 7 bases and J dropped 3; count of bases not matched to a gene: 7. Germline CDR1 MNHNS, CDR2 SASEGT. In nucleotides, the CDR3 is TGTGCCAGCAAGCCGGGACTAGCACTCTACGAGCAGTACTTC. Translation: CASKPGLALYEQYF.

V and J are TRBV5-1 and TRBJ2-3; TRBD1 agrees at 8 bases. The CDR3 runs 15 residues. Germline V CDR1 and CDR2: SGHRS, YFSETQ. The V gene end was trimmed by 5 bases and the J gene end by 3 bases; junction bases not matched to a gene: 8. The CDR3 is CASSFTGGATDTQYF. CDR3 sequence (DNA): TGCGCCAGCAGTTTTACAGGGGGAGCGACAGATACGCAGTATTTT.